The following is a T cell receptor (beta chain) sequence with its context. There is no known antigen for this receptor. No qualities accompany the bases; no much larger clone lies one base away. The sample is drawn from a study of T cell responses to AZD1222 COVID-19 vaccine (dated by TCRdb to 2020 to 2023). Background for the entire study: A total of under 250 trial participants underwent TCR sequencing, of whom about 210 had received two doses of AZD1222 and around 26 had received two doses of the MenACWY control vaccine. Trial participants were enrolled by age into 18-55, 56-69 and 70-plus year subgroups, with roughly 160, 29 and 62 TCR-sequenced participants respectively. The full study reports these points: The vaccine-associated CD4 TCRs covered the entire spike protein, and the dominant responses fell in regions 160-218 and 743-854. Conclusions about previously exposed vaccinees are limited, since just five to seven AZD1222 recipients were seropositive for SARS-CoV-2 at baseline. After two AZD1222 doses, both the breadth and the depth of spike-specific TCRs were significantly higher than at day 0 and than in MenACWY recipients. The 56-69-year group was small, and its depth increase did not reach significance, likely because of low power. Participants were mostly white British and included more females than males, and it was suggested by the authors that clonal diversity may have been underestimated. Because no day 14 peak-response samples were available, the repertoires could be characterized only after the peak T cell response. Epitopes outside the regions mutated in the B.1.351 and B.1.1.7 variants were reportedly recognized by nearly half of the unique spike-specific TCRs.

CDR1 and CDR2 were assigned from the germline V gene as SGHTA and FQGTGA. Clipping removes 6 bases from V and 7 bases from J, with 8 as the unmatched junction base count. The CDR3 covers 14 residues, taking in both the cysteine and the phenylalanine. The CDR3 DNA has 42 bases and is translated from base 1. The time point label corresponds to: about 28 days (+/-7) after the second vaccine dose. AZD1222 recipients whose second dose came at about 4 weeks and those whose second dose came at about 12 weeks were combined into one group, since spike-specific TCR depth and breadth did not differ between the two schedules. Vaccinee samples were obtained from the UK trials COV001 and COV002, which included a single-blind randomized controlled phase 2/3 trial of AZD1222 (ChAdOx1 nCoV-19) in healthy adults. For TCRbeta chain sequencing, PBMC samples from trial participants were taken at day 0 and at day 28 after the second dose.

The CDR3 regions of human TCRbeta chains were analyzed by immunosequencing. The published analysis was carried out like this. TCRs in the repertoires were matched against a reference library of SARS-CoV-2-specific TCRs that had been generated with the MIRA antigen-specificity platform. Breadth was defined as the fraction of unique TCRs that were SARS-CoV-2-associated, and depth was defined as the fraction of total T cells that were SARS-CoV-2-associated. Using the MIRA data, each spike-specific TCR was mapped to the spike region that the TCR reacts to and placed in a CD4 or CD8 class. Log10-transformed breadth and depth values were compared by one-way ANOVA with Sidak's multiple comparisons tests. The table was pulled from immuneACCESS by TCRdb, which kept in-frame rearrangements only. Such tables lose some clones; where checked, under half of the loss comes from unresolved V genes, and the rest has no known cause. That table furnishes V, J and clone size, whereas the DNA furnished D and trimming. The sample includes 180,000 or so clones, with about 88% observed a single time. Roughly 27% of the sample is in the top ten clones.

This receptor was identified in an adult who received the AZD1222 COVID-19 vaccine. The rearranged segments are TRBV7-3 and TRBJ2-2; the central 7 bases match TRBD1. This specimen was peripheral blood, taken 28 days after the second AZD1222 dose. The nucleotide sequence reads TGTGCCAGCAGGGTGGACAGGTCGAGCGGGGAGCTGTTTTTT. Its protein product is CASRVDRSSGELFF.